These T cell receptor beta chains were read from a single sample in a study of neoadjuvant nivolumab and ipilimumab in lung cancer. The repertoire was sequenced with immunoSEQ multiplex PCR; TCRdb's copy has only in-frame clones and lacks some. The data show more than 25,000 clones, roughly three quarters seen once. The sequencing here drew on tumor tissue, taken after neoadjuvant nivolumab, alone or with ipilimumab, at or shortly before surgery. These receptor sequences come from an adult with non-small cell lung cancer. Both conserved end residues are part of each CDR3. The order of the fields is CDR3 length, D gene, clone size, J gene, V gene, CDR3 protein, CDR3 DNA. The D gene is left open where the match is weak. Clone size is not always given. Where it is, it says once, few, many or a class for expanded clones.

>15|.|.|TRBJ2-1|TRBV5-4
CASRTGTSVGNEQFF
TGTGCCAGCAGAACCGGGACCTCGGTTGGAAATGAGCAGTTCTTC
>14|.|few|TRBJ1-6|TRBV19
CASSIRGSSSPLHF
TGTGCCAGTAGTATAAGGGGGTCCAGTTCACCCCTCCACTTT
>13|TRBD1|.|TRBJ2-7|TRBV5-1
CASSSTGSYEQYF
TGCGCCAGCAGCTCGACAGGGTCCTACGAGCAGTACTTC
>14|.|few|TRBJ1-3|TRBV13
CASSDRTSGNTIYF
TGTGCCAGCAGTGATAGGACATCTGGAAACACCATATATTTT
>15|TRBD1|.|TRBJ2-3|TRBV2
CASRRARDRGDTQYF
TGTGCCAGCAGAAGAGCGCGGGACAGGGGAGATACGCAGTATTTT
>14|.|few|TRBJ2-1|TRBV6-6
CASSYGSQLDEQFF
TGTGCCAGCAGTTACGGTTCCCAGTTAGATGAGCAGTTCTTC
>13|.|once|TRBJ1-4|TRBV18
CASSLDSHEKLFF
TGTGCCAGCTCACTGGACAGCCATGAAAAACTGTTTTTT
>15|TRBD1|.|TRBJ2-2|TRBV29-1
CSVVGQGVSTGELFF
TGCAGCGTGGTTGGACAGGGCGTATCCACCGGGGAGCTGTTTTTT
>12|.|.|TRBJ2-5|TRBV19
CASPTRTGAQYF
TGTGCCAGCCCGACCCGGACGGGGGCCCAGTACTTC
>13|.|.|TRBJ2-5|TRBV18
CASSPGGQETQYF
TGTGCCAGCTCCCCCGGGGGCCAAGAGACCCAGTACTTC
>16|TRBD2|.|TRBJ2-3|TRBV9
CASSPFGLAEADTQYF
TGTGCCAGCAGCCCTTTCGGACTAGCGGAGGCAGATACGCAGTATTTT
>13|.|few|TRBJ1-2|TRBV14
CASSQRRDYGYTF
TGTGCCAGCAGCCAACGACGGGACTATGGCTACACCTTC
>14|.|.|TRBJ1-6|TRBV18
CASSLSGYNSPLHF
TGTGCCAGCTCACTGTCGGGATATAATTCACCCCTCCACTTT
>15|.|.|TRBJ1-4|TRBV15
CATSRARHKNEKLFF
TGTGCCACCAGCAGAGCCAGACACAAAAATGAAAAACTGTTTTTT
>15|TRBD1|.|TRBJ1-6|TRBV19
CASSIAGTENSPLHF
TGTGCCAGTAGTATCGCCGGGACAGAGAATTCACCCCTCCACTTT
>14|.|.|TRBJ2-3|TRBV18
CASSPDGSGDTQYF
TGTGCCAGCTCACCGGATGGGAGCGGGGATACGCAGTATTTT
>12|.|.|TRBJ1-2|TRBV6-5
CATKQGNYGYTF
TGTGCCACAAAACAGGGAAACTATGGCTACACCTTC
>15|.|.|TRBJ2-1|TRBV7-8
CASSLNRQGYNEQFF
TGTGCCAGCAGCTTAAATCGGCAGGGGTACAATGAGCAGTTCTTC
>15|TRBD2|.|TRBJ2-5|TRBV27
CASSRLAGDQETQYF
TGTGCCAGCAGTCGACTAGCGGGGGACCAAGAGACCCAGTACTTC
>16|.|.|TRBJ1-4|TRBV11-3
CASSQGHRATNEKLFF
TGTGCCAGCAGTCAGGGACATCGTGCAACTAATGAAAAACTGTTTTTT
>16|.|.|TRBJ1-6|TRBV6-6
CASSYKGSSYNSPLHF
TGTGCCAGCAGTTACAAGGGAAGCTCCTATAATTCACCCCTCCACTTT
>15|.|.|TRBJ1-6|TRBV15
CATSRGVGGHSPLHF
TGTGCCACCAGCAGAGGCGTCGGGGGTCATTCACCCCTCCACTTT
>15|TRBD2|.|TRBJ2-3|TRBV18
CASSPIGGTTDTQYF
TGTGCCAGCTCACCAATCGGGGGGACCACAGATACGCAGTATTTT
>14|TRBD2|.|TRBJ2-5|TRBV4-2
CASSQGDGGETQYF
TGTGCCAGCAGCCAAGGGGACGGGGGGGAGACCCAGTACTTC
>15|.|.|TRBJ2-2|TRBV2
CASSEAGPNTGELFF
TGTGCCAGCAGTGAAGCGGGACCGAACACCGGGGAGCTGTTTTTT
>13|TRBD1|few|TRBJ1-1|TRBV18
CASSPQGGIGAFF
TGTGCCAGCTCACCTCAGGGGGGCATCGGAGCTTTCTTT
>17|.|.|TRBJ1-3|TRBV10-3
CAISEPRKRVGGNTIYF
TGTGCCATCAGTGAACCTAGGAAACGGGTTGGGGGAAACACCATATATTTT
>13|.|.|TRBJ1-6|TRBV30
CAWSPGPHSPLHF
TGTGCCTGGAGCCCAGGGCCCCATTCACCCCTCCACTTT
>16|.|.|TRBJ2-4|TRBV19
CASSNKGVEAKNIQYF
TGTGCCAGTAGTAATAAGGGGGTGGAAGCCAAAAACATTCAGTACTTC
>16|TRBD1|.|TRBJ2-7|TRBV11-2
CASSLERTGGAYEQYF
TGTGCCAGCAGCTTAGAAAGGACAGGGGGCGCCTACGAGCAGTACTTC
>17|.|.|TRBJ1-4|TRBV7-9
CASSPQERRSPNEKLFF
TGTGCCAGCAGCCCCCAGGAACGAAGATCGCCTAATGAAAAACTGTTTTTT